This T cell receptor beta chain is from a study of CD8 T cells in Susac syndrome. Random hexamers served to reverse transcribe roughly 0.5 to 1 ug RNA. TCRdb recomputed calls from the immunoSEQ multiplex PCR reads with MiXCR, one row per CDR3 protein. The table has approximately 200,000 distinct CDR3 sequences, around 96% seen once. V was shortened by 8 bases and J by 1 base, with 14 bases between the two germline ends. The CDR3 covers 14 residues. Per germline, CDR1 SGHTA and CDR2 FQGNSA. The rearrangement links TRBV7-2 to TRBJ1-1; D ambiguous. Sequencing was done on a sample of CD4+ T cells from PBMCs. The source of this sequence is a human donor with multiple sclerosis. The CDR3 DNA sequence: TGTGCCAGCCAGTTGGCAGCGACGAACACTGAAGCTTTCTTT. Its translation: CASQLAATNTEAFF. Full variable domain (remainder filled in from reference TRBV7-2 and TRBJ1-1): GAGVSQSPSNKVTEKGKDVELRCDPISGHTALYWYRQSLGQGLEFLIYFQGNSAPDKSGLPSDRFSAERTGGSVSTLTIQRTQQEDSAVYLCASQLAATNTEAFFGQGTRLTVV.